The 4 T cell receptor beta chains reported below all come from one sample, sequenced in a study of tumor and adjacent non-tumor tissue in lung cancer. RNA was extracted from bulk tissue without any cell sorting. Three rounds of nested PCR, following a modified ARM-PCR protocol, produced the TCRbeta library. TCRdb re-called the multiplex PCR reads through MiXCR, storing one row per CDR3 protein. The sample holds around 70,000 distinct CDR3 sequences; around 73% are singletons and the top ten take 28%. Material: lung tumor tissue. The receptors derive from a man in his sixties with non-small cell lung cancer.

The table lists this clonotype with a count of one. Its ends do not fully match the called genes, so a read error is possible. The V call is TRBV10-2, the J call TRBJ2-2, with D possibly TRBD2 on 5 matching bases. Germline loops: CDR1 WSHSY, CDR2 SAAADI. The CDR3 is 13 amino acids. The CDR3 is CASRAPSSGEPFF. For the CDR3, the DNA is TGCGCCAGCAGAGCCCCGTCCTCCGGGGAGCCGTTTTTT.

This clonotype has just one count. A read error is possible here, since a much larger clone lies one base away. The genes are TRBV11-2 and TRBJ2-7; a possible D gene is TRBD2 (6 bases). CDR3 length: 14 residues. CDR1 is SGHAT and CDR2 is FQNNGV in the germline V gene. The CDR3 DNA sequence: TGTACCAGCAGCCGGGGACTTACTGCCTACGAGCAGTACTTC. Translated: CTSSRGLTAYEQYF.

To note about this clonotype: Germline is not matched at one junction end, which may reflect a read error. V is TRBV12-3 or TRBV12-4 and J is TRBJ2-1, with 7 bases aligning to TRBD2. The CDR3 totals 15 residues. The CDR3 sequence: CANSFPQRDHIELFF. The CDR3 region has the DNA TGTGCCAACAGTTTCCCTCAGCGGGACCACATTGAGCTGTTCTTC.

The J gene is TRBJ2-3, the V gene TRBV6-5, with 8 bases lining up with TRBD2. The trim removed 5 bases at V and 4 bases at J, leaving 8 bases unmatched. Per the germline V gene, CDR1 is MNHEY and CDR2 is SVGAGI. CDR3 length equals 15 residues. In nucleotides, the CDR3 is TGTGCCAGCAGTAAGGCTAGCGGGTGGGCAGATACGCAGTATTTT. This translates into CASSKASGWADTQYF.